What follows are 16 T cell receptor beta chains derived from one specimen sequenced in a study of blood T cell repertoires in COVID-19. Clones were sequenced by immunoSEQ multiplex PCR, and TCRdb holds only the in-frame ones, with some missing. The data show some 98,000 clones, roughly 82% seen once. Sequencing was performed on peripheral blood. Receptors were obtained from a man between 70 and 80 years old with active or convalescent COVID-19.

The rearrangement joins TRBV3-1 (or the pseudogene TRBV3-2) to TRBJ2-2, with D maybe TRBD1 (6 bases). The germline V gene has CDR1 LGHDT and CDR2 YNNKEL (reference sequence). CDR3 length equals 13 residues. Trimming removed 2 bases at V and 6 bases at J, with 7 bases between. The CDR3 loop is CASSQQGPGELFF. For the CDR3, the DNA is TGTGCCAGCAGCCAACAGGGGCCCGGGGAGCTGTTTTTT.

CDR3 DNA: TGTGCCAGCAGCCCCCGGGGAATTGGGGTCTACGAGCAGTACTTC. It codes for CASSPRGIGVYEQYF. This sequence joins TRBV11-2 and TRBJ2-7, with a tentative D call TRBD2 (5 bases). The ends were cut back, 5 bases at V and 3 bases at J, with 17 bases in the middle. Germline V gene sequence: CDR1 SGHAT, CDR2 FQNNGV. The CDR3 has 15 residues.

The chain recombines TRBV5-1 with TRBJ2-5; tentative D call: TRBD2 (5 bases). The CDR3 spans 14 residues. Per germline, CDR1 SGHRS and CDR2 YFSETQ. V was cut by 0 bases and J by 2 bases, with 8 bases left in between. The CDR3 sequence is CASSLGRTQETQYF. As DNA, the CDR3 is TGCGCCAGCAGCTTGGGGAGGACGCAAGAGACCCAGTACTTC.

The CDR3 region is CASSFRVLSYEQYF. The CDR3 nucleotides are TGTGCCAGCAGCTTCAGGGTCCTCTCCTACGAGCAGTACTTC. The chain carries TRBV11-2 and TRBJ2-7, with D perhaps matching TRBD1 (5 bases). The V and J ends lost 3 bases and 0 bases respectively, with 9 bases between them. In germline, CDR1 is SGHAT, CDR2 FQNNGV. The CDR3 is 14 residues long.

The V call is TRBV30, the J call TRBJ2-3, with D perhaps matching TRBD2 (6 bases). Trimming removed 6 bases from V and 3 bases from J, with 16 bases in between. There are 14 residues in the CDR3. The germline V gene encodes CDR1 GTSNPN and CDR2 SVGIG (reference sequence). CDR3 residues: CACKTVGRTDTQYF. CDR3 bases: TGTGCCTGTAAGACTGTGGGGAGGACAGATACGCAGTATTTT.

The rearrangement joins TRBV12-5 to TRBJ2-1; TRBD2 matches 8 bases. Losses at the gene ends were 6 bases for V and 9 bases for J; bases not matched to a gene: 10. CDR3 length: 14 residues. Per the germline V gene, CDR1 is LGHNT and CDR2 is FRNRAP. The CDR3 DNA is TGTGCTAGTGGCCGGGGGGGGCGGGGGTTTGAGCAGTTCTTC. It translates to CASGRGGRGFEQFF.

The rearrangement joins TRBV13 to TRBJ2-3, with 8 bases that match TRBD2. Germline CDR1 and CDR2: PRHDT and FYEKMQ (reference sequence). CDR3 size: 14 residues. The J segment lost 3 bases and the V segment lost 8 bases, leaving 7 bases of the junction unmatched. Here the CDR3 DNA reads TGTGCCAGCGCGACCCCGGGGGGGACAGATACGCAGTATTTT. Encoded protein: CASATPGGTDTQYF.

This clone appeared a few times. CDR3 nucleotides: TGTGCCAGCAGCTTATATATCGGCAGGGAAAGCTCCTACGAGCAGTACTTC. It encodes CASSLYIGRESSYEQYF. The chain uses TRBV5-6 and TRBJ2-7, with D possibly matching TRBD1 (5 bases). The V gene's germline CDR1 is SGHDT and CDR2 YYEEEE. The CDR3 length is 17 residues. V lost 2 bases to trimming and J lost 0 bases, with 18 bases between them.

This chain joins TRBV9 and TRBJ1-3; D not resolved. Trimming shortened V by 2 bases and J by 6 bases, and 12 bases separated the two germline ends. Germline-derived CDR1 and CDR2 are SGDLS and YYNGEE. This CDR3 spans 14 amino acids. CDR3 coding DNA: TGTGCCAGCAGCGTTGACGAGGTCCTAAACACCATATATTTT. As protein: CASSVDEVLNTIYF.

This clone was seen just once. The V and J genes are TRBV4-2 and TRBJ1-6, with D possibly being TRBD1 (6 bases). Germline V gene lookup returns CDR1 LGHNA and CDR2 YNFKEQ. The CDR3 has 14 residues. V was cut by 1 base and J by 7 bases, with 8 bases left in between. CDR3 residues: CASSQVQGNSPLHF. Written as DNA, the CDR3 is TGTGCCAGCAGCCAAGTACAGGGCAATTCACCCCTCCACTTT.

The table lists this clone with a count of one. The chain employs TRBV27 and TRBJ1-5; perhaps TRBD1 as D (6 bases). Germline CDR1 reads MNHEY; CDR2 reads SMNVEV (reference sequence). V lost 3 bases and J 4 bases, leaving 13 bases between the germline ends. The CDR3 length is 15 residues. As DNA, the CDR3 is TGTGCCAGCAGTTTGGGGGGGCGAGGTAATCAGCCCCAGCATTTT. It is translated as CASSLGGRGNQPQHF.

V usage is TRBV25-1 and J usage is TRBJ2-7; D gene ambiguous. The CDR3 sequence is 13 residues long. The germline gives CDR1 MGHDK, CDR2 SYGVNS. Between the trimmed V and J ends, which lost 1 base and 6 bases, there was a span of 10 bases. CDR3 in amino acids: CASSESPPREQYF. The CDR3 DNA sequence: TGTGCCAGCAGTGAATCCCCCCCCCGCGAGCAGTACTTC.

The chain joins TRBV2 to TRBJ2-6; no clear D. Trimming took off 2 bases at V and 1 base at J, with 12 bases between the two ends. The V gene's germline CDR1 is SNHLY and CDR2 FYNNEI. The CDR3 runs 17 residues. This chain's CDR3 is CASSESSGVSGANVLTF. CDR3 coding DNA: TGTGCCAGCAGTGAATCGTCGGGTGTGTCTGGGGCCAACGTCCTGACTTTC.

This chain connects TRBV11-2 to TRBJ1-2; the D is unclear. Germline CDR1 is SGHAT and CDR2 is FQNNGV. The CDR3 runs 14 residues. V gave up 1 base and J gave up 5 bases, with 11 bases separating them. DNA of the CDR3: TGTGCCAGCAGCTTAGCGGGCGGGCAGTATGGCTACACCTTC. This translates into CASSLAGGQYGYTF.

This rearrangement joins TRBV4-3 to TRBJ1-6, with TRBD1 as a possible D gene (5 bases). Germline V CDR1 and CDR2: LGHNA, YSLEER. The CDR3 length is 15 residues. Deletions cut 3 bases from V and 8 bases from J, with 14 bases between. For the CDR3, the DNA is TGCGCCAGCAGCCAGGGTTGGGGGGAGGATTCACCCCTCCACTTT. It translates to CASSQGWGEDSPLHF.

V gene TRBV5-8 combines with J gene TRBJ2-7; 9 nucleotides align to TRBD1. Losses at the gene ends were 1 base for V and 4 bases for J; bases not matched to a gene: 3. Germline CDR1 SGHTS, CDR2 YDEGEE. CDR3 length equals 14 residues. The CDR3 bases are TGTGCCAGCAGCTTGCGGGACAGGGAGTACGAGCAGTACTTC. It is translated as CASSLRDREYEQYF. The entire variable domain, with the rest obtained from reference TRBV5-8 and TRBJ2-7, is as follows: EAGVTQSPTHLIKTRGQQATLRCSPISGHTSVYWYQQALGLGLQFLLWYDEGEERNRGNFPPRFSGRQFPNYSSELNVNALELEDSALYLCASSLRDREYEQYFGPGTRLTVT.